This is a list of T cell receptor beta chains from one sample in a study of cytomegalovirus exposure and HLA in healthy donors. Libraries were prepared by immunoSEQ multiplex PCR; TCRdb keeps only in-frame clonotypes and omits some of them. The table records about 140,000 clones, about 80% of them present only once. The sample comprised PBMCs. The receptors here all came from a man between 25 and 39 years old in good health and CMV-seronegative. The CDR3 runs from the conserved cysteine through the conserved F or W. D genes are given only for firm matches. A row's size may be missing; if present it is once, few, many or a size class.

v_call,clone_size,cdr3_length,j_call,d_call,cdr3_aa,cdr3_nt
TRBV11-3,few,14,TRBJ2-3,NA,CASSRGRESDTQYF,TGTGCCAGCAGCCGGGGACGGGAGTCAGATACGCAGTATTTT
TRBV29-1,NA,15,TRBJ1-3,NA,CSVAPGGTSGNTIYF,TGCAGCGTCGCCCCGGGGGGGACGTCTGGAAACACCATATATTTT
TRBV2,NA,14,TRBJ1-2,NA,CASSYYAGNYGYTF,TGTGCCAGCAGTTACTATGCGGGTAACTATGGCTACACCTTC
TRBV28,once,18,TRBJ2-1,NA,CASSSPLLTSRAFSEQFF,TGTGCCAGCAGTTCCCCCTTGCTAACTAGCCGTGCGTTTAGTGAGCAGTTCTTC
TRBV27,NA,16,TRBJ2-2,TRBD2,CASSWGGSYLTGELFF,TGTGCCAGCAGTTGGGGGGGATCTTATTTAACCGGGGAGCTGTTTTTT
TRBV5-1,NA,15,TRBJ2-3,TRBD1,CASSTGQGGADTQYF,TGCGCCAGCAGCACTGGACAGGGGGGGGCAGATACGCAGTATTTT
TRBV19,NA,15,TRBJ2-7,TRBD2,CASSISPGGPYEQYF,TGTGCCAGTAGTATAAGTCCGGGAGGGCCCTACGAGCAGTACTTC
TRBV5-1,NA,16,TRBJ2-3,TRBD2,CASSLARLAGRDTQYF,TGCGCCAGCAGCTTGGCCCGACTAGCGGGACGGGATACGCAGTATTTT
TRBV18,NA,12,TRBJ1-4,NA,CASRQGQEKLFF,TGTGCCAGCCGCCAGGGGCAAGAAAAACTGTTTTTT
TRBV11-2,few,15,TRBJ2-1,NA,CASSSPRGLGNEQFF,TGTGCCAGCAGCTCGCCTAGGGGTCTGGGCAATGAGCAGTTCTTC
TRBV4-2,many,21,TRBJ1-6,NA,CASSRENRYFATEGHNSPLHF,TGTGCCAGCAGCCGAGAAAACCGGTACTTCGCTACCGAGGGTCACAATTCACCCCTCCACTTT
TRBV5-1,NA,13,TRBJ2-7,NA,CASSLGRWNEQYF,TGCGCCAGCAGCTTGGGCAGGTGGAACGAGCAGTACTTC
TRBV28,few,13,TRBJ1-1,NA,CASTSQGNTEAFF,TGTGCCAGCACCTCACAGGGGAACACTGAAGCTTTCTTT
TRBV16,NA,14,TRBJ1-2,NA,CASSQSRQDYGYTF,TGTGCCAGCAGCCAATCGAGACAGGACTATGGCTACACCTTC
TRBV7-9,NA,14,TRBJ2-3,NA,CASSYGEGTDTQYF,TGTGCCAGCAGCTATGGGGAGGGCACAGATACGCAGTATTTT
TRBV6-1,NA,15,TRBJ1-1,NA,CASSGRSAGDTEAFF,TGTGCCAGCAGTGGAAGGTCGGCGGGGGACACTGAAGCTTTCTTT
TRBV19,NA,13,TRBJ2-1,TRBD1,CASQTGGYNEQFF,TGTGCCAGCCAGACAGGGGGCTACAATGAGCAGTTCTTC
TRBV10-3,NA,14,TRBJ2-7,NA,CATQNRPNSYEQYF,TGTGCCACTCAAAATCGGCCCAACAGCTACGAGCAGTACTTC
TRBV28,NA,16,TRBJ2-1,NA,CASSGTSGTAYNEQFF,TGTGCCAGCAGTGGGACTTCAGGGACCGCCTACAATGAGCAGTTCTTC
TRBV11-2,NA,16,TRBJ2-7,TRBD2,CASSDAGGLSSYEQYF,TGTGCCAGCAGCGACGCGGGAGGGTTAAGCTCCTACGAGCAGTACTTC
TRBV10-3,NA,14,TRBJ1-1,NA,CAIRRLQGNTEAFF,TGTGCCATCAGACGACTACAGGGGAACACTGAAGCTTTCTTT
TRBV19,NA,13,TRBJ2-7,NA,CASSTAQGYEQYF,TGTGCCAGTAGTACGGCACAGGGCTACGAGCAGTACTTC
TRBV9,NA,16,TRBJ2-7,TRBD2,CASSEAGSGSSYEQYF,TGTGCCAGCAGCGAGGCGGGTAGCGGGAGCTCCTACGAGCAGTACTTC
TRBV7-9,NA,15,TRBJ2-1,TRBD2,CASSPLREIYNEQFF,TGTGCCAGCAGCCCCTTGCGGGAGATTTACAATGAGCAGTTCTTC
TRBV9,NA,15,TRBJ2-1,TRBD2,CASSVMGGSYNEQFF,TGTGCCAGCAGCGTAATGGGAGGGTCCTACAATGAGCAGTTCTTC
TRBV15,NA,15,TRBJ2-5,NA,CATSRDRGQRETQYF,TGTGCCACCAGCAGAGATAGAGGCCAGCGAGAGACCCAGTACTTC
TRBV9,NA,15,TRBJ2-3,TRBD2,CASSVESGSPDTQYF,TGTGCCAGCAGCGTAGAGAGCGGGAGTCCAGATACGCAGTATTTT
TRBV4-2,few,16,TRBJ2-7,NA,CASSPGRGRAPYEQYF,TGTGCCAGCAGCCCCGGAAGGGGGAGGGCCCCCTACGAGCAGTACTTC
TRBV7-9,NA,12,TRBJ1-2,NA,CASSLVRGGYTF,TGTGCCAGCAGCTTAGTAAGAGGAGGCTACACCTTC
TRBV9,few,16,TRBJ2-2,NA,CASSVGLAGNTGELFF,TGTGCCAGCAGCGTAGGATTGGCAGGGAACACCGGGGAGCTGTTTTTT
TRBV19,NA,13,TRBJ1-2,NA,CASSIPGMDGYTF,TGTGCCAGTAGTATCCCAGGGATGGATGGCTACACCTTC
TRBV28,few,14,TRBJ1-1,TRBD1,CASSSTGGRTEAFF,TGTGCCAGCAGTTCTACAGGGGGGCGCACTGAAGCTTTCTTT
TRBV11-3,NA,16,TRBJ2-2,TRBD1,CASSSRDRGPSGELFF,TGTGCCAGCAGCAGCCGGGACAGGGGGCCATCCGGGGAGCTGTTTTTT
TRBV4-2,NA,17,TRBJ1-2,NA,CASSQDLIAGQDYGYTF,TGTGCCAGCAGCCAAGATCTGATAGCGGGCCAGGACTATGGCTACACCTTC
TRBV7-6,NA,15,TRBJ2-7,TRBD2,CASSSGLAGDNEQYF,TGTGCCAGCAGCTCAGGACTAGCGGGAGATAACGAGCAGTACTTC
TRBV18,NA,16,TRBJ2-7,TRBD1,CASSPRHTGAFYEQYF,TGTGCCAGCTCACCACGACACACAGGGGCCTTTTACGAGCAGTACTTC
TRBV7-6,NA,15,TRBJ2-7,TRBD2,CASSPGLAEAYEQYF,TGTGCCAGCAGCCCGGGACTAGCGGAGGCCTACGAGCAGTACTTC
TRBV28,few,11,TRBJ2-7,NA,CATLQGFEQYF,TGTGCCACCCTACAGGGATTCGAGCAGTACTTC
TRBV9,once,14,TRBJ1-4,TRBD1,CASSEGTGAEKLFF,TGTGCCAGCAGCGAGGGGACAGGGGCTGAAAAACTGTTTTTT
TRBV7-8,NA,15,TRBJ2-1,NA,CASSASGVGWNEQFF,TGTGCCAGCAGCGCCAGCGGTGTAGGGTGGAATGAGCAGTTCTTC